This is a list of T cell receptor beta chains from one sample in a study of shared clonotypes between healthy human individuals. Method: immunoSEQ multiplex PCR; TCRdb's copy keeps in-frame clones and lacks some. The data contain around 1.6 million clones, roughly 98% of them singletons. The sample taken for sequencing was naive CD4+ T cells sorted from blood. These receptor sequences come from a man under 40 in good health. Both conserved end residues are part of each CDR3. D genes are given only for firm matches. Not every row has a clone size; where given, it reads once, few, many or a size class.

V gene,clone size,D gene,J gene,CDR3 protein,CDR3 DNA
TRBV10-3,.,TRBD1,TRBJ2-7,CAIRGQGHHEQYF,TGTGCCATCAGGGGACAGGGTCACCACGAGCAGTACTTC
TRBV5-8,.,.,TRBJ2-7,CASSLGQVSLYDEQYF,TGTGCCAGCAGCTTGGGACAGGTATCGCTTTATGACGAGCAGTACTTC
TRBV28,.,.,TRBJ2-1,CASSFFSYNEQFF,TGTGCCAGCAGTTTCTTTTCTTACAATGAGCAGTTCTTC
TRBV9,.,TRBD2,TRBJ2-2,CASSARTSEGVGELFF,TGTGCCAGCAGCGCCAGGACTAGTGAAGGTGTCGGGGAGCTGTTTTTT
TRBV19,.,.,TRBJ1-4,CASKPEGEKLFF,TGTGCCAGTAAGCCAGAGGGTGAAAAACTGTTTTTT
TRBV7-9,.,.,TRBJ2-6,CASNWGSGANVLTF,TGTGCCAGCAACTGGGGCTCTGGGGCCAACGTCCTGACTTTC
TRBV28,.,TRBD2,TRBJ2-7,CASPQREGESYEQYF,TGTGCCAGCCCCCAGCGGGAGGGTGAATCCTACGAGCAGTACTTC
TRBV6-4,once,.,TRBJ2-2,CASSDSPGLPGELFF,TGTGCCAGCAGTGACTCACCTGGACTACCCGGGGAGCTGTTTTTT
TRBV19,once,.,TRBJ1-2,CASSITPGNYGYTF,TGTGCCAGTAGTATAACTCCAGGGAACTATGGCTACACCTTC
TRBV28,.,.,TRBJ2-1,CASSLRGPDEQFF,TGTGCCAGCAGTTTGCGGGGGCCTGATGAGCAGTTCTTC
TRBV7-3,.,.,TRBJ2-3,CASTSGAADTQYF,TGTGCCAGCACCTCTGGGGCTGCAGATACGCAGTATTTT
TRBV28,.,TRBD2,TRBJ2-3,CASSPGLAIWADTQYF,TGTGCCAGCAGTCCGGGACTAGCGATTTGGGCAGATACGCAGTATTTT
TRBV14,.,TRBD1,TRBJ2-7,CASSQGDRAWSYEQYF,TGTGCCAGCAGCCAAGGGGACAGGGCTTGGTCATACGAGCAGTACTTC